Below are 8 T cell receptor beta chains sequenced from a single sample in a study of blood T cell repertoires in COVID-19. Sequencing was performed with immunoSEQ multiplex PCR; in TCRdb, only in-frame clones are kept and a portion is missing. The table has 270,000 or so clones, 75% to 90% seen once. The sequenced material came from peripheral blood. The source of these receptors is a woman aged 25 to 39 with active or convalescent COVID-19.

The CDR3 spells CASTRGEEQYF. CDR3 sequence (DNA): TGTGCCAGCACGAGAGGAGAGGAGCAGTACTTC. This chain uses TRBV25-1 with TRBJ2-7, with unresolved D. The CDR3 consists of 11 residues. Germline CDR1 and CDR2: MGHDK and SYGVNS. Between the trimmed V and J ends, which lost 7 bases and 7 bases, there was a span of 11 bases.

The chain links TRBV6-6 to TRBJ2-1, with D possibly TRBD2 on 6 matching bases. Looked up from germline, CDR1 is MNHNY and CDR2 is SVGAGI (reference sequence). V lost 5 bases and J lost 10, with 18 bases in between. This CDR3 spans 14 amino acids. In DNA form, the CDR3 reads TGTGCCAGCAGTACACGGGACTCTCGAAGGGAGCAGTTCTTC. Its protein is CASSTRDSRREQFF.

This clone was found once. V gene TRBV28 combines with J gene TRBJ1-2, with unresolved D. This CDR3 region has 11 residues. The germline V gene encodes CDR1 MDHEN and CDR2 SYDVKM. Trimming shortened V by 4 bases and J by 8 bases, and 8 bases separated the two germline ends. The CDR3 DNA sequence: TGTGCCAGCAGTTCCCCGGAGGGCTACACCTTC. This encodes CASSSPEGYTF.

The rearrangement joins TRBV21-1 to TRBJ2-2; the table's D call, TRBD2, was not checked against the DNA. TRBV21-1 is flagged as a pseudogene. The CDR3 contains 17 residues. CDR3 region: CASGGVPGGLGTGELFF. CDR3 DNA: TGTGCCAGCGGCGGGGTTCCCGGGGGGCTAGGAACCGGGGAGCTGTTTTTT.

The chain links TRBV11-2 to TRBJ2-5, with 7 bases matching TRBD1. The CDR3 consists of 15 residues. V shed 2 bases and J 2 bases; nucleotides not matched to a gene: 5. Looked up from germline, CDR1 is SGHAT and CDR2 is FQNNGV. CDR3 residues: CASSLRTGRQETQYF. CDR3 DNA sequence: TGTGCCAGCAGCTTAAGGACAGGAAGACAAGAGACCCAGTACTTC.

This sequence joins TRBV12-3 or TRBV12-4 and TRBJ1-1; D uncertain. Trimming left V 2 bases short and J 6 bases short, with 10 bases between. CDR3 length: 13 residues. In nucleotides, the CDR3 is TGTGCCAGCAGTTTATCGGGAGGAGCTGAAGCTTTCTTT. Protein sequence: CASSLSGGAEAFF.

In nucleotides, the CDR3 is TGTGCCAGCAGCGCCCAGGGGGACACTGAAGCTTTCTTT. Residues: CASSAQGDTEAFF. The genes are TRBV7-9 and TRBJ1-1; 7 nucleotides match TRBD1. CDR1 is SEHNR and CDR2 is FQNEAQ in the germline V gene (reference sequence). V lost 5 bases to trimming and J lost 3 bases; unmatched junction nucleotides: 3. This CDR3 has 13 amino acids.

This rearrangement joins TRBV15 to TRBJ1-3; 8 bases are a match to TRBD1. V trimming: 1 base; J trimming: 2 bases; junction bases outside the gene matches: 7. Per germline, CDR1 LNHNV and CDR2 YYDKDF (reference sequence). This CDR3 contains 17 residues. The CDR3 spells CATSRGAGGLAGNTIYF. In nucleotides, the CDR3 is TGTGCCACCAGCAGAGGGGCAGGGGGCTTAGCTGGAAACACCATATATTTT.